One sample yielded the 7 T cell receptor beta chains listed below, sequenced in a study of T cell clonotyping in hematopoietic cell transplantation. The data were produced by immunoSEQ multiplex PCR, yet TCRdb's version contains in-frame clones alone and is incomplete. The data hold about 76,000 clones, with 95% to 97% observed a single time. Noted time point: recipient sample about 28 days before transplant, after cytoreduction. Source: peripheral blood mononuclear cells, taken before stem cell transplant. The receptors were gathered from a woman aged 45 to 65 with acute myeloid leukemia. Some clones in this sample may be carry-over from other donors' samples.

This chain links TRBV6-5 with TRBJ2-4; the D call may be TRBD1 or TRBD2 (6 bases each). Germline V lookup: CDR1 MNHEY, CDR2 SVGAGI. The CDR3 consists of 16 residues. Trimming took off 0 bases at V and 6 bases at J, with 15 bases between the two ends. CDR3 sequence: CASSYSFGGRGNIQYF. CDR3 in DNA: TGTGCCAGCAGTTACTCGTTTGGGGGGCGCGGAAACATTCAGTACTTC.

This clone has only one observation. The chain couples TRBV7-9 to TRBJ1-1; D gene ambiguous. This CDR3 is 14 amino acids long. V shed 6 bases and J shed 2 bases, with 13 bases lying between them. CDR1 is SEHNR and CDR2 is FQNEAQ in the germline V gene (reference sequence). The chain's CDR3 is CASSRTDYNTEAFF. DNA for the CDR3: TGTGCCAGCAGTAGGACGGACTACAACACTGAAGCTTTCTTT.

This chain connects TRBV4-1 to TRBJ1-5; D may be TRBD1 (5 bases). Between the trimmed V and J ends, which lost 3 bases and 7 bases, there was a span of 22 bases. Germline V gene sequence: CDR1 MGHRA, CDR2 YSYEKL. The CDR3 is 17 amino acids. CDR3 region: CASSHVGNQRRGQPQHF. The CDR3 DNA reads TGCGCCAGCAGCCACGTGGGGAATCAAAGAAGGGGACAGCCCCAGCATTTT.

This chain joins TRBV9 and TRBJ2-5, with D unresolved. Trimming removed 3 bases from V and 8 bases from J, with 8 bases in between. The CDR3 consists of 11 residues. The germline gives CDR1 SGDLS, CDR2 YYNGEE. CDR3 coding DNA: TGTGCCAGCAGCGGACGAGGAACCCAGTACTTC. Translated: CASSGRGTQYF.

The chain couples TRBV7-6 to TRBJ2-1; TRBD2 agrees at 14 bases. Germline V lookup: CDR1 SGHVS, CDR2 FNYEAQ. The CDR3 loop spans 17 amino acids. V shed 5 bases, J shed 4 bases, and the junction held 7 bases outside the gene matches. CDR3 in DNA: TGTGCCAGCAGCATAGGACTAGCGGGGGGTTTGTACAATGAGCAGTTCTTC. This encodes CASSIGLAGGLYNEQFF.

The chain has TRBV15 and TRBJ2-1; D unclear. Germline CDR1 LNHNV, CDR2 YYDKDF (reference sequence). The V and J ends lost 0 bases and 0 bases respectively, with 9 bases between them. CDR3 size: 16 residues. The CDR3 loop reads CATSRDLQSSYNEQFF. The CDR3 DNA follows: TGTGCCACCAGCAGAGATCTCCAAAGCTCCTACAATGAGCAGTTCTTC. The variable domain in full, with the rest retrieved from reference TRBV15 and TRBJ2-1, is DAMVIQNPRYQVTQFGKPVTLSCSQTLNHNVMYWYQQKSSQAPKLLFHYYDKDFNNEADTPDNFQSRRPNTSFCFLDIRSPGLGDTAMYLCATSRDLQSSYNEQFFGPGTRLTVL.

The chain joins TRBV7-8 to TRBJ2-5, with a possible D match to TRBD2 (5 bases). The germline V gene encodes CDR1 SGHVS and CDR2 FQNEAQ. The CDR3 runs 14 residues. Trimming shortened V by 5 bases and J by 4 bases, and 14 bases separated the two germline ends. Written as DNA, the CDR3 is TGTGCCAGCAGCCCCCTAAGGGCGGGAGAGACCCAGTACTTC. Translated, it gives CASSPLRAGETQYF.